This TCR beta chain was recorded in a study of T cell responses to AZD1222 COVID-19 vaccine. Study conclusions and caveats: Donors in the cohort were predominantly white British and more often female, and clonal diversity was possibly underestimated. Repertoire sampling occurred only after the peak T cell response.

Repertoires were generated with immunoSEQ multiplex PCR, while TCRdb's copy carries only in-frame clones and drops some. The sample has 140,000 or so clones, roughly 93% seen once. Worth noting for this clone: Antigen: not known.

Sequences were derived from peripheral blood, sampled 28 days after the second AZD1222 dose. The receptor's source is an adult who received the AZD1222 COVID-19 vaccine.

The chain's CDR3 is CASSLAGGGADTQYF. CDR3 bases: TGTGCCAGCAGCCTAGCGGGAGGGGGTGCAGATACGCAGTATTTT. The chain couples TRBV3-1 (or the pseudogene TRBV3-2) to TRBJ2-3; TRBD2 matches 11 bases. The CDR3 is 15 amino acids. The V gene's germline CDR1 is LGHDT and CDR2 YNNKEL (reference sequence). With V trimmed by 4 bases and J by 4 bases, 4 bases remained unmatched.